The entry below gives a single T cell receptor beta chain sequence along with its context. There is no known antigen for this receptor. One base away lies a much larger clone, so this may be a sequencing read error. The data stem from a study of tumor-infiltrating lymphocytes in primary liver carcinoma (dated by TCRdb to the late 2010s). With respect to the entire study: Five patients with histopathologically diagnosed primary liver carcinoma underwent surgical resection in China between November 2015 and 2016. Of the five patients, three men and two women aged 30 to 69 years, four had hepatocellular carcinoma and one had combined HCC and intrahepatic cholangiocarcinoma. Tumors of the five patients were stage T1-T3 N0M0 with maximum diameters of roughly 4 to 11 cm. Each sample produced about 3.5 to 8 million productive TCRbeta reads, and read depth showed no significant difference between tissue types. TCRbeta repertoire sequencing, expression microarrays and whole-exome sequencing were combined in the study across five regions of each liver tumor, with adjacent normal tissue and blood also included. A total of some 35 specimens from 5 patients underwent TCRbeta repertoire sequencing, comprising some 25 tumor regions, 5 adjacent noncancerous liver tissues and 5 peripheral blood samples. High reproducibility was observed for the technical replicate repertoires, with mean shared-clone rates approximately 0.9 and correlation coefficients above 0.95.

Using a constant-region primer and ProtoScript II reverse transcriptase, TCRbeta-specific cDNA was reverse-transcribed from approximately 500 ng total RNA. Construction of the TCRbeta libraries relied on three nested rounds of multiplex PCR, following a slightly modified ARM-PCR procedure. The first two PCR rounds used multiplex TRBV1-TRBV30 forward primers with a Cbeta reverse primer, each for about 9 cycles. Sample barcodes and Illumina adapters were attached in a final 25-cycle PCR using Deep VentR polymerase. Amplicons of 200-500 bp were gel-purified with a QIAquick gel extraction kit before sequencing. An Illumina HiSeq 2500 was used to sequence the TCRbeta amplicons, generating 250-bp paired-end reads. The authors processed their data as follows. Trimmomatic v0.33 was used to quality-trim the reads, and FLASH v1.2.11 was used to merge paired reads so that full CDR3 sequences could be recovered. V, D and J germline segments were assigned to the rearranged TCRbeta sequences by MiGEC v1.2.1b. VDJtools v1.0.0 computed clonotype statistics and Shannon-Wiener diversity indices. Except for diversity analysis, only each sample's 250 most abundant clonotypes were used in subsequent analyses to reduce sampling bias. TCRdb reanalyzed the raw reads on its own, using fastp at Q25 for trimming and MiXCR for clone calling, and kept in-frame beta chains. Entries are consolidated by CDR3 protein sequence, retaining the most common genes and DNA. TCRdb's processing, not the authors', yielded these V and J calls. The sample table contains fewer than 350,000 distinct CDR3 sequences; only one count was recorded for roughly two thirds of them. The ten top clones hold more than 8.5% of the sample.

Results the study describes overall, beyond this receptor: Pairs of tumor regions showed greater repertoire overlap (mean roughly 35%) than tumor-adjacent pairs (17%) or tumor-blood pairs (around 15%), which is consistent with antigen-driven expansion. The top 250 clones accounted for a significantly greater share of the repertoire in tumors than in blood (p = 0.039). Because only the TCR beta chain was sequenced and unpaired alpha chains were not captured, true repertoire diversity is likely underestimated. Comparison of CD4+ and CD8+ T cell repertoires was precluded by the use of bulk unsorted samples. Only a few patients were included in the study, and the authors note that the findings should be validated in a larger study.

RNA from unsorted whole blood was extracted with TRIzol reagent, and germline DNA was obtained with the DNeasy Blood & Tissue kit. Patients had chronic HBV infection and were treatment-naive at sampling. Before surgery, 3 to 5 milliliters of peripheral blood were collected into K2EDTA tubes. The CDR3 runs 14 residues from the cysteine to the phenylalanine. This entry keeps only the CDR3 DNA: 42 bases, framed from base 1. The sequence is built from TRBV12-3 or TRBV12-4 and TRBJ2-7; the D gene is perhaps TRBD1 or TRBD2, each of them matching over 5 bases. This TCR was sampled from a man aged 40-55 years with primary liver carcinoma and hepatitis B virus infection. Sequencing input: peripheral blood. The CDR3 reads as follows: CASTTPGQTYKQYF. Read as DNA, the sequence is TGTGCCAGCACTACGCCGGGGCAGACCTACAAGCAGTACTTC.